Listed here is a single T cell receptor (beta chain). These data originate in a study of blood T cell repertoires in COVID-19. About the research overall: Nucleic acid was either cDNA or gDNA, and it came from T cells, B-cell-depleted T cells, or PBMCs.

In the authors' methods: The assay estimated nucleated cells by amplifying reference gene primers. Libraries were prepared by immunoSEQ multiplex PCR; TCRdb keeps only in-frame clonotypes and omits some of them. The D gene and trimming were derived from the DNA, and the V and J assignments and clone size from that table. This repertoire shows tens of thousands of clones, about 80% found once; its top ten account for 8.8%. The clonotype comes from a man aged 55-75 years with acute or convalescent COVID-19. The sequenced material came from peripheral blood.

The DNA for the CDR3 is TGTGCCAGCAGCTCGGGACTAGCGGCGGAGACCCAGTACTTC. Amino acids: CASSSGLAAETQYF. The chain links TRBV13 to TRBJ2-5, with TRBD2 identical over 11 bases. J lost 5 bases, V lost 4 bases, and 3 bases had no gene match. Germline V gene data show CDR1 as PRHDT and CDR2 as FYEKMQ (reference sequence). The CDR3 runs 14 residues.